The entry that follows covers one T cell receptor beta chain sequence. Its antigen is not identified. This entry belongs to a study of CD8 T cells in ankylosing spondylitis. Study findings and constraints: Significant enrichment of disease-linked clones was reported in matched ankylosing spondylitis synovial fluid. Blood of patients with ankylosing spondylitis appeared to be characterized by a TCR beta motif of several highly homologous variants.

TCRdb reanalysed the 5' RACE reads using MiXCR and keeps one entry per CDR3 protein. The table records about 450,000 distinct CDR3 sequences, roughly 26% of them present only once. This clonotype was sampled from a male donor with ankylosing spondylitis. The sequencing input was blood, either unsorted or a sorted T cell fraction (not recorded which).

The CDR3 reads CASSQGTEFSGNTIYF. For the CDR3, the DNA is TGTGCCAGCAGTCAGGGGACCGAATTCTCTGGAAACACCATATATTTT. The chain has TRBV12-3 or TRBV12-4 and TRBJ1-3, with D possibly being TRBD1 (6 bases). The V end was cut by 5 bases, the J end by 0 bases, with 14 bases between. The CDR3 is made up of 16 amino acids.